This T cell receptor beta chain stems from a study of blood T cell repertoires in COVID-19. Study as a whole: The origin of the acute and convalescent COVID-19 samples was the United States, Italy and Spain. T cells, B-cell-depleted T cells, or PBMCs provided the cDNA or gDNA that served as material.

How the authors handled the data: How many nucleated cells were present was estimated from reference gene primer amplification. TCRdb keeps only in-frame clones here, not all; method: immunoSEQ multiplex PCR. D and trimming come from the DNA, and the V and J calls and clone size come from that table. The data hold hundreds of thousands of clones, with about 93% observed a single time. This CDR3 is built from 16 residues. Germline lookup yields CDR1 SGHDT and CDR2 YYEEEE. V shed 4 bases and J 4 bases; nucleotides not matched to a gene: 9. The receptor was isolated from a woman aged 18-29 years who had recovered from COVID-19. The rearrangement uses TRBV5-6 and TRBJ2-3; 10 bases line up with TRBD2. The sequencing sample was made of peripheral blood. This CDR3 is CASSGRWLAGADTQYF. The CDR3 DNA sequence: TGTGCCAGCAGCGGCCGATGGCTAGCGGGGGCAGATACGCAGTATTTT.